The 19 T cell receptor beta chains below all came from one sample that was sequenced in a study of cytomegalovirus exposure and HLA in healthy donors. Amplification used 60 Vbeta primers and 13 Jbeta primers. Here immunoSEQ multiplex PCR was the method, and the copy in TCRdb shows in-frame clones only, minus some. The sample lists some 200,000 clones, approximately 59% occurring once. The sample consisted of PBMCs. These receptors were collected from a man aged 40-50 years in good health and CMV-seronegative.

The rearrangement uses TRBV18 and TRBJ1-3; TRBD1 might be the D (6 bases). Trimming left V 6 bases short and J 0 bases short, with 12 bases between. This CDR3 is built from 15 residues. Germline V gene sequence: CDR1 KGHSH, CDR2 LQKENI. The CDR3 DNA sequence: TGTGCCAGCTCGGCTAGGACAGACTCTGGAAACACCATATATTTT. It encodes CASSARTDSGNTIYF.

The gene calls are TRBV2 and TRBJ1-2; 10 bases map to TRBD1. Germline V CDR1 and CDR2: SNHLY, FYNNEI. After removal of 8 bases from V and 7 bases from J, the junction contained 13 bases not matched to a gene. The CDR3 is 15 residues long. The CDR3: CASGLGTGESGGYTF. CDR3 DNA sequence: TGTGCCAGCGGTCTCGGGACAGGGGAATCTGGTGGCTACACCTTC.

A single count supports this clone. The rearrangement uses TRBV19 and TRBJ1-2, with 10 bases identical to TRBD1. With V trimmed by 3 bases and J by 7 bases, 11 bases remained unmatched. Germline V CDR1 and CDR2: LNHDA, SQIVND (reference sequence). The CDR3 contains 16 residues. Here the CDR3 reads CASSMDVAGTGVGYTF. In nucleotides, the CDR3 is TGTGCCAGTAGTATGGACGTAGCAGGGACAGGGGTTGGCTACACCTTC. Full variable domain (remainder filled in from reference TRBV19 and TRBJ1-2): DGGITQSPKYLFRKEGQNVTLSCEQNLNHDAMYWYRQDPGQGLRLIYYSQIVNDFQKGDIAEGYSVSREKKESFPLTVTSAQKNPTAFYLCASSMDVAGTGVGYTFGSGTRLTVV.

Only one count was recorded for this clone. CDR3 loop: CASSSNRGRYNEQFF. CDR3 sequence (DNA): TGTGCCAGCAGCTCCAACAGGGGGCGCTACAATGAGCAGTTCTTC. The genes are TRBV11-2 and TRBJ2-1; TRBD1 matches at 9 bases. V lost 4 bases to trimming and J lost 3 bases; unmatched junction nucleotides: 4. Germline CDR1 reads SGHAT; CDR2 reads FQNNGV. The CDR3 consists of 15 residues.

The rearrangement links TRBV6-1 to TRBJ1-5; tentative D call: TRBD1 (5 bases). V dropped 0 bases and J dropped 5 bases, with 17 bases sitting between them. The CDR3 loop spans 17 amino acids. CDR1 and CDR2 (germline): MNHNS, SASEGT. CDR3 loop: CASSEAGGGRGDQPQHF. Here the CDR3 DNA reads TGTGCCAGCAGTGAAGCTGGTGGGGGACGGGGGGATCAGCCCCAGCATTTT.

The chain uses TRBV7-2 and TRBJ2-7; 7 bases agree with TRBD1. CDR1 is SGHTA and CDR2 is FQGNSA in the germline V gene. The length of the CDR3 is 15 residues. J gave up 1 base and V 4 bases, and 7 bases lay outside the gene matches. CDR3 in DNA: TGTGCCAGCAGCTCTTCCGAGACAGGGTCCTACGAGCAGTACTTC. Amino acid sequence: CASSSSETGSYEQYF.

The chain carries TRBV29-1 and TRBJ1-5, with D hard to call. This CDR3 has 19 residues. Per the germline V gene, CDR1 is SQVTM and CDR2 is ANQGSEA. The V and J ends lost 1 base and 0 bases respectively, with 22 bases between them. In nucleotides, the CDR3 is TGCAGCGTTGAAGGAACCCGGGGAGGGAAGGGATATAGCAATCAGCCCCAGCATTTT. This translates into CSVEGTRGGKGYSNQPQHF. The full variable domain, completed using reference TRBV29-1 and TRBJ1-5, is SAVISQKPSRDICQRGTSLTIQCQVDSQVTMMFWYRQQPGQSLTLIATANQGSEATYESGFVIDKFPISRPNLTFSTLTVSNMSPEDSSIYLCSVEGTRGGKGYSNQPQHFGDGTRLSIL.

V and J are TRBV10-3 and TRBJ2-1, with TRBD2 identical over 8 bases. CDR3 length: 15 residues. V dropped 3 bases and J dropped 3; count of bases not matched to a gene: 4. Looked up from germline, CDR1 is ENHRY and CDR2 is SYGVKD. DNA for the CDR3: TGTGCCATCAGTGAATCTCGGGGGGGCTACAATGAGCAGTTCTTC. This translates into CAISESRGGYNEQFF.

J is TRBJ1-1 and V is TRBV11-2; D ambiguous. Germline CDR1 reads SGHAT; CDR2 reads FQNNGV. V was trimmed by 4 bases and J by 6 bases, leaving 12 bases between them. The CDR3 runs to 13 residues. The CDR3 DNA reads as TGTGCCAGCAGCTCCGGGGTGAAGGCTGAAGCTTTCTTT. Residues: CASSSGVKAEAFF.

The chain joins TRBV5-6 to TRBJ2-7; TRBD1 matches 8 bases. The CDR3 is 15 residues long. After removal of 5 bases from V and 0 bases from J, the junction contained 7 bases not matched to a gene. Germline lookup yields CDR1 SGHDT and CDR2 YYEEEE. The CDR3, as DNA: TGTGCCAGCAGTCTAGGACAGGGCCACTCCTACGAGCAGTACTTC. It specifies CASSLGQGHSYEQYF.

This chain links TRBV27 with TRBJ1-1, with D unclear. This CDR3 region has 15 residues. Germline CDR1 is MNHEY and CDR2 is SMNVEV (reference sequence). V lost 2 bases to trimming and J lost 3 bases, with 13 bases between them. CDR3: CASSLVGGLDTEAFF. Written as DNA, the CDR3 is TGTGCCAGCAGTTTAGTGGGAGGCCTGGACACTGAAGCTTTCTTT.

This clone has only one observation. The CDR3 spells CASSLKTGPSPLHF. As DNA, the CDR3 is TGCGCCAGCAGCCTCAAGACAGGGCCCTCACCCCTCCACTTT. This chain links TRBV5-1 with TRBJ1-6; TRBD1 aligns across 7 bases. The CDR3 contains 14 residues. CDR1 SGHRS and CDR2 YFSETQ come from the germline V gene. V dropped 4 bases and J dropped 10; count of bases not matched to a gene: 8.

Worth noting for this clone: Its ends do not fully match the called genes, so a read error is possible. The chain's CDR3 is CASSISGTGPHQPQHF. CDR3 bases: TGTGCCAGCAGTATATCCGGGACAGGGCCGCACCAGCCCCAGCATTTT. J is TRBJ1-5 and V is TRBV27; 9 nucleotides match TRBD1. There are 16 residues in the CDR3. The germline V gene encodes CDR1 MNHEY and CDR2 SMNVEV (reference sequence).

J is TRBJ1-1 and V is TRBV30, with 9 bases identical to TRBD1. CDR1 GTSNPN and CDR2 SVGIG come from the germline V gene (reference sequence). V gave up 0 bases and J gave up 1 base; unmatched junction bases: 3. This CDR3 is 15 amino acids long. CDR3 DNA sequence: TGTGCCTGGAGTGTAAACAGGGGGCAGAACACTGAAGCTTTCTTT. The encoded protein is CAWSVNRGQNTEAFF.

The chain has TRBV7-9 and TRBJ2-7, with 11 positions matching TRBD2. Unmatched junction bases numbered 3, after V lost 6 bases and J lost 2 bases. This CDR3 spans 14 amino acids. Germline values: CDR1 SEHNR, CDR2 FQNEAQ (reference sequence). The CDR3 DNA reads TGTGCCAGCAGGCCGGGACTAGCGGCCTACGAGCAGTACTTC. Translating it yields CASRPGLAAYEQYF.

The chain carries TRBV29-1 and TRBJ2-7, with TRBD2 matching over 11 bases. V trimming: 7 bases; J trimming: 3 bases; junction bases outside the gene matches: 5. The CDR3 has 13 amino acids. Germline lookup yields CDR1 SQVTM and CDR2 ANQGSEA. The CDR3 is CSAQTSGVYEQYF. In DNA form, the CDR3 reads TGCAGCGCTCAGACTAGCGGGGTCTACGAGCAGTACTTC.

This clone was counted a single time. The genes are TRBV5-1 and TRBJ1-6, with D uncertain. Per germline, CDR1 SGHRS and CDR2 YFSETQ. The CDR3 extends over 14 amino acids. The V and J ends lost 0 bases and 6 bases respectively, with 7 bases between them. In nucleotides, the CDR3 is TGCGCCAGCAGCTTGGAGGGAGTTAATTCACCCCTCCACTTT. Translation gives CASSLEGVNSPLHF.

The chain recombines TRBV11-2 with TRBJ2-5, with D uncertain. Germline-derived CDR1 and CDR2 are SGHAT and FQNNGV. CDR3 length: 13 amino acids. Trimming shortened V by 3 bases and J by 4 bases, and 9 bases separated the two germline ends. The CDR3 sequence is CASSFSSRETQYF. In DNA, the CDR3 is TGTGCCAGCAGCTTTTCCAGTCGAGAGACCCAGTACTTC. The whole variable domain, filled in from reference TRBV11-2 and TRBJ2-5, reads EAGVAQSPRYKIIEKRQSVAFWCNPISGHATLYWYQQILGQGPKLLIQFQNNGVVDDSQLPKDRFSAERLKGVDSTLKIQPAKLEDSAVYLCASSFSSRETQYFGPGTRLLVL.

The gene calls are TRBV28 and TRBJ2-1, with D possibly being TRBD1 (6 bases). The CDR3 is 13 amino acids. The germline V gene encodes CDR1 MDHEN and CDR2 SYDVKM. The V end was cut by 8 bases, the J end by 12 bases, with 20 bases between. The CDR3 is CASDGTTPWGQFF. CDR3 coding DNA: TGTGCCAGCGACGGGACAACACCATGGGGGCAGTTCTTC.